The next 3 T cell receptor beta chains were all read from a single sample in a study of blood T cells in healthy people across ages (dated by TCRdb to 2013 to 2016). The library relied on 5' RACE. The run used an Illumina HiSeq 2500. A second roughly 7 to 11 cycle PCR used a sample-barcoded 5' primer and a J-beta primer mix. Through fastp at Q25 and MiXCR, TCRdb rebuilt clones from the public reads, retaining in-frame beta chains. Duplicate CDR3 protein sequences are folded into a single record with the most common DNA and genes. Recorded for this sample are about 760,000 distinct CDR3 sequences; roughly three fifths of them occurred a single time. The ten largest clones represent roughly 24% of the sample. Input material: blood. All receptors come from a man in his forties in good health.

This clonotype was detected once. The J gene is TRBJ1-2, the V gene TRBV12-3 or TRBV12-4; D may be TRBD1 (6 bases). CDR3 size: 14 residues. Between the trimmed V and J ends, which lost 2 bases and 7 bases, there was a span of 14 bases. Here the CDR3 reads CASSLTGAVGGYTF. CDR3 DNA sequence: TGTGCCAGCAGTTTAACGGGGGCCGTCGGTGGCTACACCTTC.

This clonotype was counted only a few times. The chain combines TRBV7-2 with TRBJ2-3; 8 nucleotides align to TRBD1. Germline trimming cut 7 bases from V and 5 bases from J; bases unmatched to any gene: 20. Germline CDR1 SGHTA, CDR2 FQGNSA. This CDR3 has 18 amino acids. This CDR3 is CASTPLIQGALTGDTQYF. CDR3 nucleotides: TGTGCCAGCACCCCGTTAATCCAGGGGGCATTAACCGGAGATACGCAGTATTTT.

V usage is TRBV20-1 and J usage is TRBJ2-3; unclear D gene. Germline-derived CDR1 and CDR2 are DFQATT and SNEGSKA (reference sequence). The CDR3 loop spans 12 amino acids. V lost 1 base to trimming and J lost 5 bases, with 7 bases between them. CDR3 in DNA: TGCAGTGCTAGAGTCTCAGAAGATACGCAGTATTTT. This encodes CSARVSEDTQYF.